The 7 T cell receptor beta chains presented below share a single source sample, sequenced in a study of blood T cell repertoires in COVID-19. This table comes from immunoSEQ multiplex PCR, and its TCRdb copy is limited to in-frame clones, with some not included. Here the sample spans roughly 110,000 clones, roughly 80% being singletons. Sequences were obtained from peripheral blood. Receptor source: a man aged 45-65 years with acute or convalescent COVID-19.

The chain employs TRBV5-1 and TRBJ2-5; 8 bases are shared with TRBD2. J lost 5 bases, V lost 4 bases, and 7 bases had no gene match. This CDR3 spans 14 amino acids. Per the germline V gene, CDR1 is SGHRS and CDR2 is YFSETQ. The CDR3 protein is CASSAAGAGETQYF. CDR3 DNA sequence: TGCGCCAGCAGCGCAGCGGGGGCAGGGGAGACCCAGTACTTC.

V is TRBV7-9 and J is TRBJ2-7, with D possibly being TRBD1 (6 bases). V dropped 2 bases and J dropped 5 bases, with 7 bases sitting between them. The CDR3 contains 12 residues. Germline-derived CDR1 and CDR2 are SEHNR and FQNEAQ (reference sequence). The CDR3 nucleotides are TGTGCCAGCAGCTTAAAGGGGGACGAGCAGTACTTC. Residues: CASSLKGDEQYF. The entire variable domain, with the rest obtained from reference TRBV7-9 and TRBJ2-7, is as follows: DTGVSQNPRHKITKRGQNVTFRCDPISEHNRLYWYRQTLGQGPEFLTYFQNEAQLEKSRLLSDRFSAERPKGSFSTLEIQRTEQGDSAMYLCASSLKGDEQYFGPGTRLTVT.

The chain uses TRBV27 and TRBJ1-1, with 8 positions matching TRBD1. The CDR3 contains 16 residues. V gave up 4 bases and J gave up 10 bases; unmatched junction bases: 17. Per the germline V gene, CDR1 is MNHEY and CDR2 is SMNVEV (reference sequence). CDR3 in amino acids: CASSSTGTGLSPGAFF. The DNA of the CDR3 is TGTGCCAGCAGTTCAACCGGGACAGGTTTAAGCCCTGGAGCTTTCTTT.

The genes are TRBV28 and TRBJ1-5; D not resolved. Trimming removed 6 bases at V and 0 bases at J, with 12 bases between. This CDR3 has 15 amino acids. The germline V gene has CDR1 MDHEN and CDR2 SYDVKM. The CDR3 protein is CASRLTRVSNQPQHF. In DNA form, the CDR3 reads TGTGCCAGCAGGCTGACACGAGTTAGCAATCAGCCCCAGCATTTT.

This clone has a single count. The V call is TRBV6-5, the J call TRBJ2-6, with 7 positions matching TRBD1. V lost 2 bases to trimming and J lost 2 bases; unmatched junction nucleotides: 0. The germline V gene has CDR1 MNHEY and CDR2 SVGAGI. CDR3 length equals 15 residues. CDR3 protein: CASSYDRAGANVLTF. The CDR3 DNA reads as TGTGCCAGCAGTTACGACAGGGCTGGGGCCAACGTCCTGACTTTC.

The V gene is TRBV5-1, the J gene TRBJ2-3; 10 bases line up with TRBD1. CDR1 is SGHRS and CDR2 is YFSETQ in the germline V gene. CDR3 size: 14 residues. Germline trimming cut 7 bases from V and 5 bases from J; bases unmatched to any gene: 7. The CDR3 region is CASADRGRGDTQYF. The CDR3 bases are TGCGCCAGCGCCGACAGGGGGCGAGGAGATACGCAGTATTTT.

The chain is built from TRBV5-1 and TRBJ2-1; 9 nucleotides line up with TRBD2. This CDR3 has 15 residues. CDR1 is SGHRS and CDR2 is YFSETQ in the germline V gene. The V segment lost 4 bases and the J segment 5 bases; nucleotides outside the gene matches: 7. CDR3 in amino acids: CASSDGTSQHNEQFF. The CDR3 DNA reads as TGCGCCAGCAGCGATGGGACTAGCCAACACAATGAGCAGTTCTTC.